Listed below are T cell receptor beta chains from one sample, sequenced in a study of cytomegalovirus exposure and HLA in healthy donors. The table came from immunoSEQ multiplex PCR; TCRdb's copy has only in-frame clones and leaves some out. The sample totals approximately 42,000 clones. Sequencing was done on a sample of PBMCs. These receptors originate from a male donor in good health and CMV-seronegative. CDR3s include the opening cysteine and the closing phenylalanine or tryptophan. The D gene is left open where the match is weak.

cdr3_aa	v_call	cdr3_length	d_call	j_call
CASSLGNRDQYF	TRBV7-9	12	.	TRBJ2-5
CASSQDHRNIQYF	TRBV4-3	13	.	TRBJ2-4
CASSGGTANTEAFF	TRBV5-1	14	TRBD1	TRBJ1-1
CASSHPRRVYEQYF	TRBV4-1	14	.	TRBJ2-7
CAWSHTDRGETQYF	TRBV30	14	.	TRBJ2-5
CASSPSTDTQYF	TRBV7-9	12	.	TRBJ2-3
CASSQAGGNQPQHF	TRBV18	14	.	TRBJ1-5
CASSEGQGGSYEQYF	TRBV7-6	15	TRBD1	TRBJ2-7
CAISGQSGRAYNEQFF	TRBV10-3	16	TRBD2	TRBJ2-1
CASSESGGRREKLFF	TRBV4-1	15	TRBD1	TRBJ1-4
CAISDVGYNEQFF	TRBV10-3	13	.	TRBJ2-1
CASKKDIDEKLFF	TRBV5-1	13	.	TRBJ1-4
CASSDSGGPRVETQYF	TRBV7-3	16	TRBD2	TRBJ2-5
CASSGRGLNEQFF	TRBV6-1	13	TRBD2	TRBJ2-1
CASSRRQTSGANVLTF	TRBV18	16	.	TRBJ2-6
CASSFRTSGRRNIQYF	TRBV7-2	16	TRBD2	TRBJ2-4
CASSIATGTGWTEAFF	TRBV19	16	TRBD1	TRBJ1-1
CASSLVGGTGANVLTF	TRBV7-9	16	.	TRBJ2-6
CASSQEDTKGAFF	TRBV4-3	13	.	TRBJ1-1
CASSSAGGSSYEQYF	TRBV7-2	15	TRBD2	TRBJ2-7
CAWSPTGSESLLGYGYTF	TRBV30	18	.	TRBJ1-2
CASSLIGDRGTEAFF	TRBV6-6	15	TRBD1	TRBJ1-1
CASSPPSYYGYTF	TRBV18	13	.	TRBJ1-2
CASSSLYRGSYEQYF	TRBV5-6	15	TRBD1	TRBJ2-7
CASSVIGAGGYNEQFF	TRBV7-2	16	TRBD2	TRBJ2-1
CASSLLGEDTEAFF	TRBV5-6	14	.	TRBJ1-1
CASSSTGGMSGGYTF	TRBV27	15	TRBD1	TRBJ1-2
CASSVEGGHDTDTQYF	TRBV9	16	.	TRBJ2-3
CASSAYRVPNTGELFF	TRBV9	16	.	TRBJ2-2
CASSLQAAGGNEQFF	TRBV28	15	TRBD1	TRBJ2-1
CASRPHKNTEAFF	TRBV28	13	.	TRBJ1-1
CASSGGSLSSYNEQFF	TRBV6-4	16	.	TRBJ2-1
CASSQRQGTGETQYF	TRBV4-1	15	TRBD1	TRBJ2-5
CASSSRPGTSGRTHYEQYF	TRBV7-9	19	TRBD2	TRBJ2-7
CASSGGGSGRETQYF	TRBV28	15	TRBD2	TRBJ2-5
CASSRGQGLTYEQYF	TRBV27	15	TRBD1	TRBJ2-7
CASSLASSTDTQYF	TRBV7-9	14	.	TRBJ2-3
CASSDAGRAFQPQHF	TRBV2	15	.	TRBJ1-5
CASSRTSLRGRAKNIQYF	TRBV7-9	18	.	TRBJ2-4
CASSQDGEQHQPQHF	TRBV4-1	15	.	TRBJ1-5
CASRLTSGNTIYF	TRBV10-3	13	.	TRBJ1-3
CASTPGTLSPLHF	TRBV19	13	.	TRBJ1-6
CASSWAGKETQYF	TRBV19	13	.	TRBJ2-5
CASSLALGGNQNEQYF	TRBV5-1	16	TRBD2	TRBJ2-7
CASSLRSGSWNEQFF	TRBV2	15	TRBD2	TRBJ2-1
CASSMPTRRIMGTDTQYF	TRBV5-5	18	.	TRBJ2-3
CSVGGRNTEAFF	TRBV29-1	12	.	TRBJ1-1
CASGLPTTGHTEAFF	TRBV12-5	15	.	TRBJ1-1
CAWNHRANYGYTF	TRBV30	13	.	TRBJ1-2
CATSRGAGGSFNEQFF	TRBV15	16	TRBD2	TRBJ2-1
CASSPQRLTGGEQYF	TRBV14	15	.	TRBJ2-7
CASSSSSGSTDTQYF	TRBV7-7	15	TRBD2	TRBJ2-3
CASSGRGTQTGELFF	TRBV6-1	15	.	TRBJ2-2